Listed here is a single T cell receptor beta chain. Per the original data handling: Quantification of nucleated cells was approximated via reference gene primer amplification. Only in-frame clones appear in the TCRdb table, and some are missing; sequencing was by immunoSEQ multiplex PCR. The V and J calls and the clone size are those of that table, but D and trimming were determined from the DNA. The repertoire holds fewer than 350,000 clones, around 85% seen once, with approximately 2% in the top ten. The V and J ends lost 6 bases and 5 bases respectively, with 13 bases between them. Germline V gene sequence: CDR1 LNHDA, CDR2 SQIVND (reference sequence). The CDR3 runs to 13 residues. This entry is derived from a study of blood T cell repertoires in COVID-19. Study summary: The United States, Italy and Spain supplied acute and convalescent COVID-19 samples. PBMCs, B-cell-depleted T cells, or T cells were the source of the cDNA or gDNA that made up the material.

The chain joins TRBV19 to TRBJ1-2; D uncertain. This clonotype originated in a woman in her thirties who had recovered from COVID-19. Sequenced material: peripheral blood. CDR3 nucleotides: TGTGCCAGTAGAGAGGGAGGATGGTATGGCTACACCTTC. Its protein is CASREGGWYGYTF.